This is a list of T cell receptor beta chains from one sample in a study of cytomegalovirus exposure and HLA in healthy donors. Measured with immunoSEQ multiplex PCR; TCRdb has only the in-frame clones, and not every one. The sample contains 85,000 to 130,000 clones, 60% to 85% of which appear only once. Sequencing was done on a sample of PBMCs. These receptors were obtained from a male donor in good health and CMV-seropositive. Each CDR3 is given without its conserved first and last residue.

j_call	v_call	cdr3_aa
TRBJ2-1	TRBV9	ASSVATQGAFNEQF
TRBJ1-1	TRBV5-1	ASSSPTGATGANTEAF
TRBJ1-2	TRBV15	ATSRDDRGRNYGYT
TRBJ2-2	TRBV7-2	ASSSRPNTGELF
TRBJ2-7	TRBV4-1	ASSQGQGRGYEQY
TRBJ2-1	TRBV21-1	ASSAGSQPQSSYNEQF
TRBJ1-1	TRBV11-2	ASSSPPGGTYSEAF
TRBJ2-1	TRBV4-2	ASSETSGREDEQF
TRBJ2-3	TRBV2	ASSESGNTDTQY
TRBJ2-7	TRBV28	ASSLGRGRGYEQY
TRBJ2-7	TRBV28	ASTNALGTGRGYEQY
TRBJ2-7	TRBV4-3	ASSQGLAGGSYEQY
TRBJ1-5	TRBV4-2	ASSQGSRSNEGSLNQPQH
TRBJ1-1	TRBV7-6	ASSYSGGGGGEAF
TRBJ1-2	TRBV29-1	SATGTGRYGYT
TRBJ2-1	TRBV5-6	ASSLGRGGNEQF
TRBJ1-6	TRBV15	ATHRYYNSPLH
TRBJ1-5	TRBV30	AWSSDRGLDQPQH
TRBJ2-7	TRBV27	ASSSGLAGGRLYEQY
TRBJ2-3	TRBV29-1	STLRGFTDTQY
TRBJ2-7	TRBV19	ASSISGQGTYEQY
TRBJ1-1	TRBV7-2	ASSLQGTTEAF
TRBJ2-1	TRBV7-3	ASSLFGGDRDNNEQF
TRBJ2-1	TRBV7-3	ASARGSTGNEQF
TRBJ2-1	TRBV5-4	ASRTSGNNEQF
TRBJ2-7	TRBV9	ASSPGTGYEQY
TRBJ2-7	TRBV5-1	ASRAGTGYEQY
TRBJ1-1	TRBV4-3	ASSQAASGTEAF
TRBJ2-2	TRBV9	ASSGGGLAGVTGELF
TRBJ1-4	TRBV28	ASSFRQGYTNEKLF